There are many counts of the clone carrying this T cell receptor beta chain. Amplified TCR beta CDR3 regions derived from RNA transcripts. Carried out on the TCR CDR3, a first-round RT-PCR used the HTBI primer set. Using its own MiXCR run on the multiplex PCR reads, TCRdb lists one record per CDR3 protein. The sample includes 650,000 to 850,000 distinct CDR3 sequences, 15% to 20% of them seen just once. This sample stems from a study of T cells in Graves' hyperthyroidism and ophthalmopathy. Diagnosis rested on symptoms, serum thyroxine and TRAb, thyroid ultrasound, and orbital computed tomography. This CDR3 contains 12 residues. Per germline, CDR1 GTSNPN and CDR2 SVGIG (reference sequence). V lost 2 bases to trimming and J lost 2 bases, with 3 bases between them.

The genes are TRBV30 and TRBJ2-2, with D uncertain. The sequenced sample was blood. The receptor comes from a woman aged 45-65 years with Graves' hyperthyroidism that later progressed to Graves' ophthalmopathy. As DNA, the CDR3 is TGTGCCTGGAGTACTAACACCGGGGAGCTGTTTTTT. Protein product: CAWSTNTGELFF.